The present T cell receptor beta chain was sequenced within a study of blood T cell repertoires in COVID-19 (TCRdb year 2020). The study in broad terms: Samples from collaborators originated in the United States, Italy and Spain and spanned both the acute and convalescent phases of COVID-19. The prospective study material was composed of cDNA or gDNA derived from T cells, B-cell-depleted T cells, or PBMCs. The dataset comprised deeply sampled blood TCRbeta repertoires from subjects exposed to, actively infected with, or recovered from COVID-19. The repertoires were released in a freely available public database intended as a resource for research on the immune response to SARS-CoV-2. Samples were obtained from the ongoing ImmuneRACE study (first 160 participants) and from about 1,300 subjects provided by 6 global collaborators. Nearly every sample came with metadata listing a de-identified subject ID, COVID-19 status, age in years and sex. Where available, HLA class I and class II types were obtained from metadata supplied by the sample provider rather than from assay-based typing. Summary of the overall study and its limitations: The quantity of clinical and demographic metadata differed by source and by participant and was supplied without curation.

In regard to this clone: This clone's antigen is unknown. No qualities accompany the bases; no much larger clone lies one base away.

CDR1 is given as GTSNPN and CDR2 as SVGIG, both from the germline V gene (reference sequence). Trimming removed 2 bases from V and 0 bases from J, leaving 14 bases between the germline ends. From its cysteine to its phenylalanine, the CDR3 spans 15 amino acids. The CDR3 DNA has 45 bases and is translated from base 1. TCRbeta CDR3 regions were amplified from genomic DNA by means of the immunoSEQ Assay, a bias-controlled multiplex PCR. For the original study's pipeline: The number of nucleated cells in each sample was estimated by amplification of reference gene primers within the assay. To quantify the absolute abundance of each unique TCRbeta CDR3 rearrangement, sequence reads were collapsed and filtered. For each sample, productive Simpson clonality was calculated by taking the square root of Simpson's diversity index across productive rearrangements. Here the immuneACCESS table is served through TCRdb, limited to in-frame sequences with V and J called. Missing clones are a known gap in these copies; in checked studies unresolved V genes cover under half, and the rest lacks a known reason. The V and J calls and clone size come from that table; D and trimming were worked out from the DNA. The sample contains about 330,000 clones, 85% of them found a single time. The ten largest account for 7.2% of the sample.

Collaborating institutions collected whole blood in K2EDTA tubes following their own protocols. For TCRbeta analysis, collaborator samples were shipped as frozen whole blood, as isolated PBMCs, or as DNA extracted from either sample type. This TCR came from a human donor in a cohort sampled during active COVID-19. The sequencing input was peripheral blood. Recombination joined TRBV30 with TRBJ2-7; tentative D gene TRBD2, with 6 bases matching. For the CDR3, the sequence is CAWSLLARSSYEQYF. The DNA reads as follows: TGTGCCTGGAGTCTCCTAGCGCGGAGCTCCTACGAGCAGTACTTC.